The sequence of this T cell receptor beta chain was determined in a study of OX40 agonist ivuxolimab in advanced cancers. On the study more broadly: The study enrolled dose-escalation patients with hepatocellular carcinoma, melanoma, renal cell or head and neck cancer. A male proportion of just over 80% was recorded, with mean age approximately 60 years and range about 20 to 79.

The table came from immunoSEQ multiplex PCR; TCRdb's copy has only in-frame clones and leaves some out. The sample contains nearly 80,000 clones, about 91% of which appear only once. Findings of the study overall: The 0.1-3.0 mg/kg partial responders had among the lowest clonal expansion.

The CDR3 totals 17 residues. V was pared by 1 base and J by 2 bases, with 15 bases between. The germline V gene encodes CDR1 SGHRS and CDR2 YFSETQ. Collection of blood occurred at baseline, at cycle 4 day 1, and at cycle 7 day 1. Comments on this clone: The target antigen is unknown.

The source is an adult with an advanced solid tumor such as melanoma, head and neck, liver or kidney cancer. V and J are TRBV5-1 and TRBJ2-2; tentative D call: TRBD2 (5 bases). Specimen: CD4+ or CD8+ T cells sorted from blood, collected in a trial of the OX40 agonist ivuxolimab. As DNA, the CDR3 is TGCGCCAGCAGCTTGTCCGGGGTAGGACTTAACACCGGGGAGCTGTTTTTT. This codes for CASSLSGVGLNTGELFF. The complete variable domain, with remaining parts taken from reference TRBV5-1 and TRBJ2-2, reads KAGVTQTPRYLIKTRGQQVTLSCSPISGHRSVSWYQQTPGQGLQFLFEYFSETQRNKGNFPGRFSGRQFSNSRSEMNVSTLELGDSALYLCASSLSGVGLNTGELFFGEGSRLTVL.